What follows are 11 T cell receptor beta chains derived from one specimen sequenced in a study of low-dose radiotherapy and immunotherapy resistance in tumors. Gene-specific TRAV and TRBV primers were used for first-strand cDNA, covering alpha and beta chains. A constant-region primer paired with the V-primer adapter amplified TCRs over about 20 PCR cycles. TCRdb ran MiXCR on the reads and lists one entry per CDR3 protein. The table shows approximately 14,000 distinct CDR3 sequences, with under 80% occurring only once. All receptors come from a human donor with advanced metastatic prostate, ovarian, gallbladder or colorectal cancer (not recorded which). This table probably holds off-target reads from a library built for another chain.

V gene TRBV3-1 combines with J gene TRBJ2-2; possibly TRBD1 for D (5 bases). Germline CDR1 and CDR2: LGHDT and YNNKEL (reference sequence). V gave up 6 bases and J gave up 1 base, with 18 bases separating them. The CDR3 totals 17 residues. In nucleotides, the CDR3 is TGTGCCAGCAGATTAACTGGGGCTTTCCAGAACACCGGGGAGCTGTTTTTT. Its protein product is CASRLTGAFQNTGELFF.

As DNA, the CDR3 is TGTGCCAGCAGCCAGGGGGGCCGCGCCACAGATACGCAGTATTTT. Its translation is CASSQGGRATDTQYF. The chain joins TRBV4-2 to TRBJ2-3; D is tentatively TRBD1 or TRBD2 (6 bases each). V was shortened by 3 bases and J by 2 bases, with 12 bases between the two germline ends. CDR1 is LGHNA and CDR2 is YNFKEQ in the germline V gene. The CDR3 is 15 residues long.

The chain has TRBV29-1 and TRBJ1-1; 7 bases align to TRBD1. The CDR3 extends over 12 amino acids. The germline gives CDR1 SQVTM, CDR2 ANQGSEA. V lost 6 bases and J lost 5; bases outside the gene matches: 6. The CDR3 loop is CSVHTGETEAFF. The CDR3 DNA is TGCAGCGTCCATACAGGGGAGACTGAAGCTTTCTTT. Together with reference TRBV29-1 and TRBJ1-1, the CDR3 gives the full variable domain: SAVISQKPSRDICQRGTSLTIQCQVDSQVTMMFWYRQQPGQSLTLIATANQGSEATYESGFVIDKFPISRPNLTFSTLTVSNMSPEDSSIYLCSVHTGETEAFFGQGTRLTVV.

The chain employs TRBV29-1 and TRBJ1-2; D perhaps matches TRBD1 (5 bases). This CDR3 spans 12 amino acids. V was shortened by 4 bases and J by 4 bases, with 10 bases between the two germline ends. Germline values: CDR1 SQVTM, CDR2 ANQGSEA. The CDR3 region is CSVARGFYGYTF. CDR3 sequence (DNA): TGCAGCGTTGCGAGGGGTTTCTATGGCTACACCTTC.

The V call is TRBV14, the J call TRBJ2-4; 8 positions agree with TRBD1. The ends lost 6 bases at V and 7 bases at J; junction bases unmatched: 8. Looked up from germline, CDR1 is SGHDN and CDR2 is FVKESK. The CDR3 sequence is 14 residues long. CDR3 DNA sequence: TGTGCCAGCAGACAGACAGGGGTACACAACATTCAGTACTTC. This encodes CASRQTGVHNIQYF.

This clonotype appeared once. The chain combines TRBV2 with TRBJ2-5; D may be TRBD1 (5 bases). The CDR3 spans 11 residues. Germline V gene sequence: CDR1 SNHLY, CDR2 FYNNEI. The V end was cut by 5 bases, the J end by 5 bases, with 6 bases between. CDR3 in amino acids: CASSSGETQYF. The CDR3 nucleotides read TGTGCCAGCAGTTCAGGGGAGACCCAGTACTTC.

This rearrangement joins TRBV19 to TRBJ2-2; either TRBD1 or TRBD2 may supply D (5 bases each). Germline V gives CDR1 LNHDA, CDR2 SQIVND (reference sequence). Trimming took 4 bases from V and 6 from J, leaving 9 bases between them. This CDR3 contains 13 residues. The CDR3 DNA reads as TGTGCCAGTAGTAGGGGGTGGGCCGGGGAGCTGTTTTTT. This sequence encodes CASSRGWAGELFF. The whole variable domain, filled in from reference TRBV19 and TRBJ2-2, reads DGGITQSPKYLFRKEGQNVTLSCEQNLNHDAMYWYRQDPGQGLRLIYYSQIVNDFQKGDIAEGYSVSREKKESFPLTVTSAQKNPTAFYLCASSRGWAGELFFGEGSRLTVL.

The chain has TRBV2 and TRBJ1-1, with D possibly TRBD1 on 5 matching bases. Germline V gene lookup returns CDR1 SNHLY and CDR2 FYNNEI. The CDR3 sequence is 15 residues long. Trimming cost V 5 bases and J 5 bases, with 18 bases left between them. CDR3: CASSSMGVTQTEAFF. In DNA, the CDR3 is TGTGCCAGCAGTAGCATGGGGGTAACCCAAACTGAAGCTTTCTTT.

The chain employs TRBV15 and TRBJ2-2; 7 bases line up with TRBD2. The length of the CDR3 is 15 residues. V dropped 1 base and J dropped 6; count of bases not matched to a gene: 5. In germline, CDR1 is LNHNV, CDR2 YYDKDF (reference sequence). For the CDR3, the DNA is TGTGCCACCAGCAGAGGGGGGGGAAACCCCGGGGAGCTGTTTTTT. Residues: CATSRGGGNPGELFF.

This clonotype was observed a handful of times. This chain links TRBV10-3 with TRBJ2-7; TRBD1 matches 8 bases. Germline CDR1 and CDR2: ENHRY and SYGVKD. Unmatched junction bases numbered 9, after V lost 2 bases and J lost 0 bases. The CDR3 consists of 17 residues. The CDR3 here is CAISEVRTGQNSYEQYF. The CDR3, as DNA: TGTGCCATCAGTGAGGTTCGGACAGGGCAAAACTCCTACGAGCAGTACTTC.

The CDR3 protein is CASSLVGPSEAFF. The DNA for the CDR3 is TGTGCCAGCAGCTTAGTAGGCCCATCTGAAGCTTTCTTT. The V and J genes are TRBV7-9 and TRBJ1-1; D call uncertain. Germline-derived CDR1 and CDR2 are SEHNR and FQNEAQ (reference sequence). V lost 1 base, J lost 6 bases, and 9 bases lay in between. This CDR3 comprises 13 residues.